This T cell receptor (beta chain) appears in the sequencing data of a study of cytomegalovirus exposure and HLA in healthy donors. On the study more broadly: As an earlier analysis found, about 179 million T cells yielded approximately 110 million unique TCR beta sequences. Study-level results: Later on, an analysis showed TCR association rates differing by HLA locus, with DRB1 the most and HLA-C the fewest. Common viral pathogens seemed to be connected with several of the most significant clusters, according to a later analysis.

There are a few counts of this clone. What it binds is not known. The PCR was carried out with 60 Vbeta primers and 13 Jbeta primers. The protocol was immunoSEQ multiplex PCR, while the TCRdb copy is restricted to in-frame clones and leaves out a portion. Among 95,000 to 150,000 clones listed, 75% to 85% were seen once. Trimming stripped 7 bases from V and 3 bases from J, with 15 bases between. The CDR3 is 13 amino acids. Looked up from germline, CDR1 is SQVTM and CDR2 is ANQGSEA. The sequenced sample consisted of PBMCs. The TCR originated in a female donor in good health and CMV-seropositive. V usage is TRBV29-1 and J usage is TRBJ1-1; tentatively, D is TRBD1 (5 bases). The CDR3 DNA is TGCAGCGCCGTCTCCCCGGGGGACACTGAAGCTTTCTTT. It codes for CSAVSPGDTEAFF.